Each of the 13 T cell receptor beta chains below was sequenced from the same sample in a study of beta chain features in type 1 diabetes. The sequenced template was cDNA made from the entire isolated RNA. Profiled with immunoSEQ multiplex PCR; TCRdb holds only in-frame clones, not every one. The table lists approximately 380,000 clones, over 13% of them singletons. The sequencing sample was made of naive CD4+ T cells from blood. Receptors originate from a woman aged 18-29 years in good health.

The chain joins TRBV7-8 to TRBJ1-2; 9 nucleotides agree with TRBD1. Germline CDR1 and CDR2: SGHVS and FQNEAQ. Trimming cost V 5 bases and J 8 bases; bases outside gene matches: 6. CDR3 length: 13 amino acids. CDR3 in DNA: TGTGCCAGCAGCCCGGGACAGGGATTCGGCTACACCTTC. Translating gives CASSPGQGFGYTF.

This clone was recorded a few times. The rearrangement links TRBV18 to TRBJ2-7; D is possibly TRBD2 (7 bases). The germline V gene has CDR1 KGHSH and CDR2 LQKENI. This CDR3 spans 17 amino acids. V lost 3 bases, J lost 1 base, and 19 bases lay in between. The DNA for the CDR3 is TGTGCCAGCTCACCCGCTCAGCGGGATAGGGGGTCCTACGAGCAGTACTTC. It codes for CASSPAQRDRGSYEQYF.

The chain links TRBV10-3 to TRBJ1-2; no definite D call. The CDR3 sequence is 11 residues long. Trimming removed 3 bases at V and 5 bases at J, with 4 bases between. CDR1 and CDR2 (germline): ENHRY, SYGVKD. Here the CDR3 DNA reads TGTGCCATCAGTGATGCGTATGGCTACACCTTC. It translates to CAISDAYGYTF.

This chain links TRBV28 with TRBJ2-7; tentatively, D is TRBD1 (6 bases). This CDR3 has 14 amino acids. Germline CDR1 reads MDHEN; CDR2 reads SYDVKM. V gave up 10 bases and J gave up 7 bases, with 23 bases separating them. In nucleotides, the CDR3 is TGTGCCACCTCGCTCGTTGGCAGGGGCGGAGAGCAGTACTTC. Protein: CATSLVGRGGEQYF.

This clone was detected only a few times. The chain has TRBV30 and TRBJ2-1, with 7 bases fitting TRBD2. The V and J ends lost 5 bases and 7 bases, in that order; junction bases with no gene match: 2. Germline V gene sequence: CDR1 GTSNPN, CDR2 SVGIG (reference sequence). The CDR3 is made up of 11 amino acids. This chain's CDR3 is CAWELANEQFF. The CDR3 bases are TGTGCCTGGGAACTAGCGAATGAGCAGTTCTTC.

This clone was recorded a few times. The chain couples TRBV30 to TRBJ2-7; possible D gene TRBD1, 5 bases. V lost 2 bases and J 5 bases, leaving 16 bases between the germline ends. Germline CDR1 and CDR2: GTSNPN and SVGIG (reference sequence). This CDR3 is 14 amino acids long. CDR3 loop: CAWSFRKGIDEQYF. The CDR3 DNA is TGTGCCTGGAGTTTTAGGAAGGGGATCGACGAGCAGTACTTC.

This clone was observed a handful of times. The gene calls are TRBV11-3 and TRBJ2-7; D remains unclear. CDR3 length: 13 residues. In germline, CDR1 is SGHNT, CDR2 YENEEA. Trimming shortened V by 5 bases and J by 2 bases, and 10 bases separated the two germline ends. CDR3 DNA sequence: TGTGCCAGCAGCAACGGCGGCACCTACGAGCAGTACTTC. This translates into CASSNGGTYEQYF.

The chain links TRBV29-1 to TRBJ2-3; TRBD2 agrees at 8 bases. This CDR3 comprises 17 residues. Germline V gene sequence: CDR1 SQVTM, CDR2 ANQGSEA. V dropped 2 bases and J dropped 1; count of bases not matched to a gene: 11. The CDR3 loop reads CSVERLAGRSGTDTQYF. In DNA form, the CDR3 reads TGCAGCGTTGAAAGGCTAGCGGGCCGTTCGGGCACAGATACGCAGTATTTT.

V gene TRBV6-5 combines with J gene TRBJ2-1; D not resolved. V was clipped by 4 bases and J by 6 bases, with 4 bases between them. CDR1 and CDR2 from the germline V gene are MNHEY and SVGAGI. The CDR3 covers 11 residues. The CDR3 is CASSSTNEQFF. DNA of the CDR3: TGTGCCAGCAGTTCTACCAATGAGCAGTTCTTC.

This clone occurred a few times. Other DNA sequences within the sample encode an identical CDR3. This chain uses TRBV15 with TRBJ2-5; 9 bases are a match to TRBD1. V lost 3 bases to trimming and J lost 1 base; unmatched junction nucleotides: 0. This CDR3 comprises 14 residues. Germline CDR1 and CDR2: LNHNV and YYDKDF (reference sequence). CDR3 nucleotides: TGTGCCACCAGCAGGACAGGGGGCCAAGAGACCCAGTACTTC. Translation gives CATSRTGGQETQYF.

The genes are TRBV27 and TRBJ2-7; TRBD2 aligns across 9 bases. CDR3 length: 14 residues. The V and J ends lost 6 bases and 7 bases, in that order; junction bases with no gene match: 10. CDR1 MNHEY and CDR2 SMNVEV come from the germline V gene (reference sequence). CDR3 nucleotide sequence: TGTGCCAGCAGATTTAGCGGGAGCCAGGAAGAGCAGTACTTC. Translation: CASRFSGSQEEQYF.

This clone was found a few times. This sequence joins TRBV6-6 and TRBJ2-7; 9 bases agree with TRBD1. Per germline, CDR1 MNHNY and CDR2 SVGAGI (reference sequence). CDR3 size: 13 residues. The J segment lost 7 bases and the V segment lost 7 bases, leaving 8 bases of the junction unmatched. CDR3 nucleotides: TGTGCCAGCACTTTACAGGGGGCTAGGGAGCAGTACTTC. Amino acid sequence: CASTLQGAREQYF.

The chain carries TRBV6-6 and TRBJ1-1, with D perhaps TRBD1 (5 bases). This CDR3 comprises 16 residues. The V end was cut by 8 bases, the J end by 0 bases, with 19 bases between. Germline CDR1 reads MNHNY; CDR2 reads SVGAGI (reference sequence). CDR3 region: CASEYRRPGMNTEAFF. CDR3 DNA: TGTGCCAGCGAATACAGGCGCCCAGGTATGAACACTGAAGCTTTCTTT.